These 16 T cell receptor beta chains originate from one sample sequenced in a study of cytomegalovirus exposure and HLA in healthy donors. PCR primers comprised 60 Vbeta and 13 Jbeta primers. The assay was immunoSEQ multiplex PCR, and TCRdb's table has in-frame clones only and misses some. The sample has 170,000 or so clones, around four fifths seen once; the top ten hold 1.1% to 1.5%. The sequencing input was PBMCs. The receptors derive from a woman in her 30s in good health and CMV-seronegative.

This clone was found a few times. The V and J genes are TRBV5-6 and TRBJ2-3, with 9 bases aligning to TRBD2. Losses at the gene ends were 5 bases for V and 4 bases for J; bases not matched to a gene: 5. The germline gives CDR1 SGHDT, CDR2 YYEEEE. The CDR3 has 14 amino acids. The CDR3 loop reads CASRRRGGSDTQYF. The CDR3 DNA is TGTGCCAGCAGACGGCGGGGGGGCTCAGATACGCAGTATTTT.

Here the CDR3 DNA reads TGCGCCAGCAGCCGGGGACAGAATAATGAAAAACTGTTTTTT. This codes for CASSRGQNNEKLFF. The V gene is TRBV5-1, the J gene TRBJ1-4; 7 bases line up with TRBD1. There are 14 residues in the CDR3. The V and J ends lost 4 bases and 4 bases, in that order; junction bases with no gene match: 4. Germline values: CDR1 SGHRS, CDR2 YFSETQ.

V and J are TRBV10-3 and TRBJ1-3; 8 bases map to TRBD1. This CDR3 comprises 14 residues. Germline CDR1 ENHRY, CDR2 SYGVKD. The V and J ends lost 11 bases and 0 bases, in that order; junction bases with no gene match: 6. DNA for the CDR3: TGTGCCTCCTGGACAGGGCGCTCTGGAAACACCATATATTTT. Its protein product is CASWTGRSGNTIYF.

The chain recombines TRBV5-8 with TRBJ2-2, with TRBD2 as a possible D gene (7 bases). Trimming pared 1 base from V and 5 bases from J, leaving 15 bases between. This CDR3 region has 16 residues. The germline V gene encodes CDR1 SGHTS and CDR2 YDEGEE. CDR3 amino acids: CASSLYRRGGTGELFF. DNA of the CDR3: TGTGCCAGCAGCTTGTACCGCAGGGGAGGGACCGGGGAGCTGTTTTTT.

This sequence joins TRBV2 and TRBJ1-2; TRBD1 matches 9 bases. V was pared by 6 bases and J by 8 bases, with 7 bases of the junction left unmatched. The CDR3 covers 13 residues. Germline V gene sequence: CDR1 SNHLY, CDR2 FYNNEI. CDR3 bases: TGTGCCAGCAGGCTGGGACAGGGCCGGGGCTACACCTTC. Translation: CASRLGQGRGYTF.

As DNA, the CDR3 is TGTGCCAGTAGCGACAGGGGGCTAAGTGAAAAACTGTTTTTT. Its translation is CASSDRGLSEKLFF. The chain has TRBV19 and TRBJ1-4; 10 nucleotides align to TRBD1. J gave up 7 bases and V 6 bases, and 5 bases lay outside the gene matches. CDR1 is LNHDA, CDR2 SQIVND, per germline (reference sequence). There are 14 residues in the CDR3.

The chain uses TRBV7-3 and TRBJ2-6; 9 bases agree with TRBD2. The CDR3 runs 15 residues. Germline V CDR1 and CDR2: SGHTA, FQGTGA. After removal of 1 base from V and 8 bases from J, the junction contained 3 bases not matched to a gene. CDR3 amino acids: CASSLSSGGSNVLTF. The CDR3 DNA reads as TGTGCCAGCAGCTTAAGCAGCGGGGGGTCCAACGTCCTGACTTTC.

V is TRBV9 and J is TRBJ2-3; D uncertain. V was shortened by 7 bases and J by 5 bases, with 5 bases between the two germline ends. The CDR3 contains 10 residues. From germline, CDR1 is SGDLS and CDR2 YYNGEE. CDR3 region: CASGEDTQYF. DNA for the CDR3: TGTGCCAGCGGAGAAGATACGCAGTATTTT.

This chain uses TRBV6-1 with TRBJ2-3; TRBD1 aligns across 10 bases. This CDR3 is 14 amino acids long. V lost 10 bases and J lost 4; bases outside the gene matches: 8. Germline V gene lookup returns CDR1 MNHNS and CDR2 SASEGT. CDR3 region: CATDRGQKADTQYF. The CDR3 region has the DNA TGTGCCACCGACAGGGGGCAGAAAGCAGATACGCAGTATTTT.

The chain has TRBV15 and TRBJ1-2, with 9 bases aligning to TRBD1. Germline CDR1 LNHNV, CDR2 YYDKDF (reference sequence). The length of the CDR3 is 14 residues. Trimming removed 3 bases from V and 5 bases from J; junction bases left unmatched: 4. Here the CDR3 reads CATSRRDRAYGYTF. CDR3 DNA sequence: TGTGCCACCAGCAGGAGGGACAGGGCGTATGGCTACACCTTC. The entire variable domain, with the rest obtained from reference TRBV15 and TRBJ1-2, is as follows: DAMVIQNPRYQVTQFGKPVTLSCSQTLNHNVMYWYQQKSSQAPKLLFHYYDKDFNNEADTPDNFQSRRPNTSFCFLDIRSPGLGDTAMYLCATSRRDRAYGYTFGSGTRLTVV.

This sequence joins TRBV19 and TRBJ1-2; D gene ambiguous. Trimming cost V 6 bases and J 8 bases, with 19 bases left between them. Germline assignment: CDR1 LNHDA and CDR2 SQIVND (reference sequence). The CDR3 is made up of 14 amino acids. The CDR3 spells CASRARQSSGGYTF. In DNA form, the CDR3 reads TGTGCCAGTAGGGCTCGCCAATCCTCAGGAGGCTACACCTTC. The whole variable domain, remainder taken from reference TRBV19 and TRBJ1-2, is DGGITQSPKYLFRKEGQNVTLSCEQNLNHDAMYWYRQDPGQGLRLIYYSQIVNDFQKGDIAEGYSVSREKKESFPLTVTSAQKNPTAFYLCASRARQSSGGYTFGSGTRLTVV.

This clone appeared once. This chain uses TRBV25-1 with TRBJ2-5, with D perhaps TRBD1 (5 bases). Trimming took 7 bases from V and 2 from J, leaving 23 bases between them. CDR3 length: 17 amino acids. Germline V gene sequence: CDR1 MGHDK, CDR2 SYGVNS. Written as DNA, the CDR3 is TGTGCCAGCACCTCCCTTTCTAGGGGCCAGCTACAAGAGACCCAGTACTTC. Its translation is CASTSLSRGQLQETQYF.

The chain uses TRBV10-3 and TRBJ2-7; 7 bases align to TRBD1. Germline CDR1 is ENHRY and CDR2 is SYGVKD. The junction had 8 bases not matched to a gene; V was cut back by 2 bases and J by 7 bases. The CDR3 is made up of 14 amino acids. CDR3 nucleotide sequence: TGTGCCATCAGTGAGCACCAGACAGGGCAAGAGCAGTACTTC. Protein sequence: CAISEHQTGQEQYF.

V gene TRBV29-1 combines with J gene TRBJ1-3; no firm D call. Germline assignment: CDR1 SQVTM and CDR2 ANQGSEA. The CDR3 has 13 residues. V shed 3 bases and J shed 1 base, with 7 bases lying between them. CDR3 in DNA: TGCAGCGTTGAGGGCGTTTCTGGAAACACCATATATTTT. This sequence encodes CSVEGVSGNTIYF.

The CDR3 DNA reads TGCGCCAGCAGCAAGGACAGGTTCTACGAGCAGTACTTC. Its translation: CASSKDRFYEQYF. The rearrangement uses TRBV5-1 and TRBJ2-7, with 7 bases lining up with TRBD1. The germline V gene has CDR1 SGHRS and CDR2 YFSETQ. V dropped 4 bases and J dropped 3; count of bases not matched to a gene: 4. This CDR3 region has 13 residues.

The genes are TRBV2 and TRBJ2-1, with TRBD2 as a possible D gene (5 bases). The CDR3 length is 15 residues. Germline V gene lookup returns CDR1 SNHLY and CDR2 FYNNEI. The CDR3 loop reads CALRASLPSYNEQFF. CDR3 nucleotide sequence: TGTGCTCTGAGGGCTAGCCTGCCCTCCTACAATGAGCAGTTCTTC.